The count of the clone carrying this T cell receptor (beta chain) is one. Antigen unknown. The source of the sample is a study of T cells in tuberculosis. At the level of the study: This South African cohort compared adolescents with or without latent tuberculosis against adults with active tuberculosis. PBMC were archived before or within 7 days of starting treatment.

Study conclusions and caveats: Active tuberculosis alpha repertoires lay closer to GMM-specific TCRs than controls'.

The CDR3 loop spans 13 amino acids. Between the trimmed V and J ends, which lost 5 bases and 6 bases, there was a span of 14 bases. Germline-derived CDR1 and CDR2 are SQVTM and ANQGSEA. Time point given: new active TB diagnosis, blood taken before or within 7 days of starting treatment. Active tuberculosis patients were new diagnoses, HIV-seronegative, South African, and aged 18 years or older. Only in-frame clones appear in the TCRdb table, and some are missing; sequencing was by immunoSEQ multiplex PCR. The table lists 20,000 to 25,000 clones, around 85% of them singletons. This chain connects TRBV29-1 to TRBJ2-1; no clear D gene. This receptor was identified in an adult with tuberculosis. The sequenced sample was PBMCs, obtained at tuberculosis diagnosis. The CDR3 DNA follows: TGCAGCGTTCATGGTACCGTCGGCAATGAGCAGTTCTTC. It codes for CSVHGTVGNEQFF.